One and the same sample provided the 3 T cell receptor beta chains below, sequenced in a study of regulatory T cells in long-lasting Graves disease. CDR3 regions were amplified by Arm-PCR using iRepertoire HTBI primers to build TCR beta libraries. Each CDR3 protein gets one entry after TCRdb re-called the multiplex PCR reads with MiXCR. Here the sample spans about half a million distinct CDR3 sequences, about 20% being singletons. The time point denotes: persistent/refractory GD, antithyroid drugs over 5 years with positive TRAb. Following extraction of RNA from PBMCs, that RNA was used to make the TCR library. The specimen was peripheral blood mononuclear cells (PBMCs), collected when the disease was refractory, from a patient treated with antithyroid drugs. These receptors all come from a female donor with Graves disease.

A few counts support this clonotype. This chain connects TRBV6-1 to TRBJ2-1; D might be TRBD2 (6 bases). The CDR3 length is 11 residues. Per germline, CDR1 MNHNS and CDR2 SASEGT. V was pared by 6 bases and J by 14 bases, with 14 bases between. CDR3 nucleotides: TGTGCCAGCAGCAACAGCGGGTCTGAGTTCTTC. Translating gives CASSNSGSEFF.

Ten or more counts support this clonotype. The chain recombines TRBV6-5 with TRBJ2-3; 15 bases fit TRBD2. V lost 2 bases, J lost 5 bases, and 2 bases stayed unmatched. The CDR3 sequence is 16 residues long. Germline V lookup: CDR1 MNHEY, CDR2 SVGAGI. CDR3 nucleotide sequence: TGTGCCAGCAGTTACGGACTAGCGGGAGGGTTAGATACGCAGTATTTT. The encoded protein is CASSYGLAGGLDTQYF.

The table lists this clonotype with a few counts. The V and J genes are TRBV14 and TRBJ2-7; the D gene could be TRBD1 or TRBD2 (5 bases each). The V end was cut by 0 bases, the J end by 3 bases, with 18 bases between. The CDR3 sequence is 17 residues long. CDR1 is SGHDN, CDR2 FVKESK, per germline. The CDR3 loop reads CASSQEVDGAVNYEQYF. In DNA, the CDR3 is TGTGCCAGCAGCCAAGAAGTGGACGGGGCGGTAAACTACGAGCAGTACTTC.